Presented here are 20 T cell receptor beta chains from one specimen sequenced in a study of OX40 agonist ivuxolimab in advanced cancers. The library was produced with the immunoSEQ multiplex PCR assay. Not all clones reach the TCRdb copy of this immuneACCESS table, which keeps in-frame sequences only. Checked studies attribute under half of the gap to unresolved V genes and leave the rest unexplained. For this sample the table gives roughly 80,000 clones, of which roughly 85% were detected only once. The ten top clones hold 1.9% of the sample. The starting material was CD4+ or CD8+ T cells sorted from blood, obtained in a trial of the OX40 agonist ivuxolimab. The receptors were sampled from an adult with an advanced solid tumor such as melanoma, head and neck, liver or kidney cancer.

V usage is TRBV5-1 and J usage is TRBJ2-3; maybe TRBD1 (6 bases). Trimming cost V 1 base and J 2 bases, with 8 bases left between them. CDR3 length equals 14 residues. CDR1 and CDR2 (germline): SGHRS, YFSETQ. The CDR3 DNA is TGCGCCAGCAGCTTGAACAGGGCCACAGATACGCAGTATTTT. This codes for CASSLNRATDTQYF. Full variable domain (missing parts from reference TRBV5-1 and TRBJ2-3): KAGVTQTPRYLIKTRGQQVTLSCSPISGHRSVSWYQQTPGQGLQFLFEYFSETQRNKGNFPGRFSGRQFSNSRSEMNVSTLELGDSALYLCASSLNRATDTQYFGPGTRLTVL.

The chain links TRBV6-5 to TRBJ1-2; D is possibly TRBD1 (5 bases). The V and J ends lost 5 bases and 2 bases respectively, with 12 bases between them. Germline CDR1 reads MNHEY; CDR2 reads SVGAGI. The CDR3 contains 14 residues. CDR3 DNA sequence: TGTGCCAGCAGTCCCCCGGGACGGAACTATGGCTACACCTTC. This sequence encodes CASSPPGRNYGYTF.

The V call is TRBV7-2, the J call TRBJ2-2, with D possibly called TRBD1 or TRBD2 (6 bases each). V was clipped by 6 bases and J by 2 bases, with 10 bases between them. Germline loops: CDR1 SGHTA, CDR2 FQGNSA. The CDR3 is 14 residues long. The CDR3 loop is CASRKGGNTGELFF. As DNA, the CDR3 is TGTGCCAGCAGGAAGGGGGGCAACACCGGGGAGCTGTTTTTT.

The gene calls are TRBV29-1 and TRBJ1-4, with 9 bases lining up with TRBD1. This CDR3 is 14 amino acids long. V was clipped by 6 bases and J by 2 bases; unmatched bases: 4. Germline lookup yields CDR1 SQVTM and CDR2 ANQGSEA. The CDR3, as DNA: TGCAGCGTGGGGACAGGGCCCACTAATGAAAAACTGTTTTTT. It translates to CSVGTGPTNEKLFF.

This clone was detected once. The CDR3 sequence: CASSSSDKETQYF. CDR3 sequence (DNA): TGTGCCAGCTCCTCCTCGGACAAAGAGACCCAGTACTTC. V usage is TRBV18 and J usage is TRBJ2-5, with a possible D match to TRBD1 (5 bases). Trimming removed 6 bases at V and 3 bases at J, with 11 bases between. The CDR3 is made up of 13 amino acids. The germline V gene encodes CDR1 KGHSH and CDR2 LQKENI.

CDR3 nucleotide sequence: TGTGCCAGCAGTGATGAGGGTGCTGGGGCCAACGTCCTGACTTTC. Protein: CASSDEGAGANVLTF. The genes are TRBV6-4 and TRBJ2-6; weak D call: TRBD2 (5 bases). In germline, CDR1 is MRHNA, CDR2 SNTAGT. The CDR3 spans 15 residues. Trimming shortened V by 3 bases and J by 2 bases, and 8 bases separated the two germline ends.

J is TRBJ1-5 and V is TRBV6-5; perhaps TRBD1 as D (6 bases). CDR3 length: 13 amino acids. Trimming stripped 6 bases from V and 5 bases from J, with 11 bases between. The V gene's germline CDR1 is MNHEY and CDR2 SVGAGI. The CDR3 loop is CASREGVDQPQHF. The DNA for the CDR3 is TGTGCCAGCAGGGAGGGGGTGGATCAGCCCCAGCATTTT.

The rearrangement uses TRBV4-3 and TRBJ1-1; D possibly corresponds to TRBD1 (6 bases). V was pared by 4 bases and J by 3 bases, with 18 bases between. CDR1 is LGHNA, CDR2 YSLEER, per germline. This CDR3 is built from 16 residues. The chain's CDR3 is CASSPTLSGAYTEAFF. In nucleotides, the CDR3 is TGCGCCAGCAGCCCTACCTTATCGGGGGCGTACACTGAAGCTTTCTTT.

The chain uses TRBV15 and TRBJ1-6, with D perhaps TRBD1 (5 bases). This CDR3 comprises 16 residues. From germline, CDR1 is LNHNV and CDR2 YYDKDF (reference sequence). V was pared by 1 base and J by 4 bases, with 11 bases between. The CDR3 DNA reads TGTGCCACCAGCAGAGCCTCGGGGGTTTATAATTCACCCCTCCACTTT. Encoded protein: CATSRASGVYNSPLHF.

This chain links TRBV6-1 with TRBJ2-7; D is unclear. This CDR3 has 13 amino acids. The germline V gene has CDR1 MNHNS and CDR2 SASEGT. V gave up 0 bases and J gave up 4 bases, with 7 bases separating them. This CDR3 is CASSEASIYEQYF. CDR3 DNA sequence: TGTGCCAGCAGTGAAGCCTCCATATACGAGCAGTACTTC.

This sequence joins TRBV7-8 and TRBJ2-5; TRBD1 matches 7 bases. This CDR3 comprises 16 residues. The ends lost 2 bases at V and 5 bases at J; junction bases unmatched: 11. Looked up from germline, CDR1 is SGHVS and CDR2 is FQNEAQ. CDR3 DNA: TGTGCCAGCAGCTTATTAGTTGGCAGGGGACAGGAGACCCAGTACTTC. Protein sequence: CASSLLVGRGQETQYF.

The rearrangement uses TRBV19 and TRBJ2-1, with 9 bases matching TRBD2. Trimming took 7 bases from V and 5 from J; bases not matched to a gene: 6. The CDR3 is 14 residues long. Germline V gene data show CDR1 as LNHDA and CDR2 as SQIVND (reference sequence). The CDR3 bases are TGTGCCAGTACCCCGAGCGGGGGGCACAATGAGCAGTTCTTC. Amino acid sequence: CASTPSGGHNEQFF.

A word on this clone: This sample also contains other DNA sequences that code for the same CDR3. V is TRBV27 and J is TRBJ2-7; D possibly corresponds to TRBD1 (6 bases). The CDR3 runs to 14 residues. Trimming shortened V by 2 bases and J by 1 base, and 9 bases separated the two germline ends. Germline CDR1 MNHEY, CDR2 SMNVEV (reference sequence). CDR3 sequence reads: CASSLLQGSYEQYF. CDR3 in DNA: TGTGCCAGCAGTTTACTCCAGGGGTCCTACGAGCAGTACTTC.

The V call is TRBV28, the J call TRBJ2-7, with 9 positions matching TRBD2. Germline V lookup: CDR1 MDHEN, CDR2 SYDVKM. J lost 5 bases, V lost 6 bases, and 8 bases had no gene match. The CDR3 contains 14 residues. This CDR3 is CASRPASGKHEQYF. The CDR3 DNA reads as TGTGCCAGCAGGCCTGCTAGCGGGAAGCACGAGCAGTACTTC.

The rearrangement joins TRBV19 to TRBJ2-7, with a tentative D call TRBD1 (7 bases). Trimming removed 6 bases at V and 4 bases at J, with 10 bases between. The CDR3 is 12 amino acids. In germline, CDR1 is LNHDA, CDR2 SQIVND (reference sequence). Here the CDR3 reads CASSRGEYEQYF. The CDR3 DNA is TGTGCCAGTAGCAGGGGGGAATACGAGCAGTACTTC.

Concerning this clone: Distinct nucleotide sequences in the sample also encode this CDR3. This chain joins TRBV5-1 and TRBJ2-5; possibly TRBD1 or TRBD2 for D (6 bases each). Germline V gene lookup returns CDR1 SGHRS and CDR2 YFSETQ. Trimming took 1 base from V and 1 from J, leaving 11 bases between them. The CDR3 covers 15 residues. In nucleotides, the CDR3 is TGCGCCAGCAGCTTGTCGGGGGCGCCCCAAGAGACCCAGTACTTC. Translation gives CASSLSGAPQETQYF.

The CDR3 DNA reads as TGTGCCAGCAGCGGAGGAGGGTCGTCCTTTTACGAGCAGTACTTC. It is translated as CASSGGGSSFYEQYF. J is TRBJ2-7 and V is TRBV9; tentatively, D is TRBD2 (6 bases). CDR1 is SGDLS, CDR2 YYNGEE, per germline. V lost 3 bases to trimming and J lost 4 bases, with 17 bases between them. The CDR3 covers 15 residues.

V gene TRBV19 combines with J gene TRBJ1-1; 8 positions agree with TRBD1. The CDR3 is 14 residues long. J was trimmed by 1 base and V by 10 bases; bases with no gene match: 8. Germline values: CDR1 LNHDA, CDR2 SQIVND (reference sequence). The chain's CDR3 is CATTMGQANTEAFF. CDR3 coding DNA: TGTGCCACCACTATGGGACAGGCGAACACTGAAGCTTTCTTT.

This chain links TRBV6-5 with TRBJ2-5, with 11 bases lining up with TRBD2. CDR1 and CDR2 from the germline V gene are MNHEY and SVGAGI. CDR3 length: 13 residues. V shed 6 bases and J 5 bases; nucleotides not matched to a gene: 2. Here the CDR3 DNA reads TGTGCCAGCAGGACTAGCGGGGCGGAGACCCAGTACTTC. It translates to CASRTSGAETQYF.

The V and J genes are TRBV28 and TRBJ1-5; 7 nucleotides agree with TRBD1. Unmatched junction bases numbered 1, after V lost 4 bases and J lost 1 base. CDR1 and CDR2 from the germline V gene are MDHEN and SYDVKM. CDR3 length: 14 amino acids. CDR3 sequence reads: CASSSTGSNQPQHF. In DNA form, the CDR3 reads TGTGCCAGCAGTTCGACAGGGAGCAATCAGCCCCAGCATTTT.